This T cell receptor (beta chain) was retrieved from a study of blood T cells in healthy people across ages (dated by TCRdb to about 2015). At the level of the whole study: Template switching captured roughly one uniquely barcoded TCR beta cDNA molecule per two T cells in model experiments. Two additional independent replicas of 1 million unique cDNA reads from the same blood draw were analyzed for two donors (one aged 18 to 30 and one aged 80 or older). The donors were split into four age groups: young (average around 16 years), middle-aged (39), aged (more than 60) and long-lived (about 74). To avoid experimental bias, donors of different ages were distributed randomly across sequencing lanes. Age-related changes in TCR beta repertoire diversity were measured in the study by deep sequencing normalized with unique cDNA molecular identifiers. Study-wide conclusions, independent of this receptor: The CMV infection status of donors was not known, potentially confounding age-related changes in expanded clonotypes. Estimates of total diversity based on one million sequenced T cells were regarded as lower bounds and as underestimates. Observed TCR beta diversity per million T cells fell roughly linearly with age, and a significant reduction was already apparent by age roughly 40. Bulk unsorted PBMC profiling prevented conclusive comparison of naive and antigen-experienced compartments. Observed TCR beta diversity correlated strongly with the percentage of naive T cells measured by flow cytometry. Compared with the aged group, the long-lived group had more naive CD4+ T cells, fewer expanded clones and increased TCR diversity, a pattern suggesting age selection.

This clonotype was seen only a few times. No cognate antigen has been identified for it. No clone much larger than this one lies a single base away; base qualities are absent. The donors were roughly 39 Caucasian individuals from Russia, aged roughly 6 to 100 years, who were systemically healthy. About 10 milliliters of peripheral blood were drawn from each donor into EDTA-treated Vacutainer tubes. Ficoll-Paque density-gradient centrifugation was used to isolate PBMCs, with at least 6.5 million per sample. Trizol reagent was used to extract total RNA from PBMCs, with at least 5 micrograms per sample. For every donor, an aliquot of PBMCs went through flow cytometry to measure the percentages of naive CD45RAhigh/CD27high T cells. Libraries were built with 5' RACE. The sample was run on an Illumina HiSeq 2500. The second PCR ran for roughly 7 to 12 cycles and used a J-beta primer mix along with a sample-barcoded 5' primer. A template-switch 5' adaptor carrying 12 random nucleotides introduced a unique molecular identifier onto each TCR beta cDNA molecule. Each sample yielded at least 2.5 million CDR3-containing paired-end reads. First-strand cDNA was synthesized from all RNA with the Mint cDNA synthesis kit, primed by a TRBC-specific oligonucleotide. All cDNA was treated with uracil-DNA glycosylase and then went through a first 18-cycle PCR with the universal primers M1SS and BC2_uni_R. As for how the authors treated the data: Each sample was normalized by randomly selecting 1 million high-quality reads, each carrying a distinct molecular identifier. Reads sharing molecular identifiers were discarded rather than binned into consensus sequences. MiTCR, with a Q25 quality threshold and the strictest error-elimination algorithm, was used for CDR3 identification, clonotype clustering and error correction. Lower-bound total TCR beta diversity was estimated with a nonparametric unseen species model using Euler transformation. TCRdb reprocessing: public reads trimmed at Q25 with fastp, clones called with MiXCR, in-frame beta chains kept. Duplicate CDR3 protein sequences are folded into a single record with the most common DNA and genes. It is TCRdb's table, rather than the study itself, that gives the V and J calls and clone size. For this sample there are over a million distinct CDR3 sequences; approximately 38% appear just once. The ten largest clonotypes hold 6.5% to 10% of the sample.

The germline V gene encodes CDR1 MGHDK and CDR2 SYGVNS. V lost 5 bases and J lost 7 bases, and the count of bases not matched to a germline gene is 10. Measured from the cysteine to the phenylalanine, the CDR3 is 15 residues long. Only the CDR3 part of the read is kept: 45 bases, read in frame from the first base. The sequence links TRBV25-1 to TRBJ2-1; TRBD1 matches 8 bases in the middle. This TCR was recovered from a woman between 18 and 30 years old in good health. The sample was blood. The nucleotide sequence reads as follows: TGTGCCAGCAGTCCGCGGGACAGGAGTGAAAATGAGCAGTTCTTC. Its protein product is CASSPRDRSENEQFF.